The T cell receptor (beta chain) described here comes from a study of CD8+CD57+ T cells in acquired aplastic anemia. Study-wide findings and caveats: Patients and controls had CD8+ Simpson's diversity values that were not significantly distinct.

This clonotype was seen at least ten times. Its target is unknown. CDR3 and TCR beta VDJ profiling relied on genomic DNA as the template. MiXCR, run by TCRdb on the reads, gives a single entry per CDR3 protein. The sample carries tens of thousands of distinct CDR3 sequences, around 44% recorded once. The CDR3 is made up of 15 amino acids. Germline V gene lookup returns CDR1 SGHVS and CDR2 FNYEAQ. The ends lost 5 bases at V and 1 base at J; junction bases unmatched: 5. Specimen: sorted CD4+, CD8+, or CD8+CD57+ T cells (not recorded which) from PBMCs. This receptor was taken from a human donor in good health, serving as a control. The rearrangement links TRBV7-6 to TRBJ1-3; 7 nucleotides line up with TRBD1. CDR3 sequence reads: CASSTGVGSGNTIYF. CDR3 DNA: TGTGCCAGCAGCACAGGGGTCGGATCTGGAAACACCATATATTTT.